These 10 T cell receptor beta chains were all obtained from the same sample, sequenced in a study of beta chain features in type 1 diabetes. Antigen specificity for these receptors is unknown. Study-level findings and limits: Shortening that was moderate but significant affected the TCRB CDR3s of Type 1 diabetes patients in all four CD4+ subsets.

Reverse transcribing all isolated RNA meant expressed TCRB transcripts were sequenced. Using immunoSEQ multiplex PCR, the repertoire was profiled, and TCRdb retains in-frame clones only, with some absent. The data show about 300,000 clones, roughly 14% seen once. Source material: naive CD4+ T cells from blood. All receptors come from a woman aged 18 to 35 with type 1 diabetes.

DNA for the CDR3: TGTGCCTGGACCAAAGGACAGTATGGCTACACCTTC. Translated, it gives CAWTKGQYGYTF. The chain links TRBV30 to TRBJ1-2; D is possibly TRBD1 (6 bases). V gave up 4 bases and J gave up 5 bases, with 11 bases separating them. Germline lookup yields CDR1 GTSNPN and CDR2 SVGIG (reference sequence). This CDR3 region has 12 residues.

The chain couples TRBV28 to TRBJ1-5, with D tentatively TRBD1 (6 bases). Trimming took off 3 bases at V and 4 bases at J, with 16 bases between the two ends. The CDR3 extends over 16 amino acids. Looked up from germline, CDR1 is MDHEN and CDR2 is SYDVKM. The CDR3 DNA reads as TGTGCCAGCAGTTTTGGGGCTTGGGACACGAATCAGCCCCAGCATTTT. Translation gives CASSFGAWDTNQPQHF.

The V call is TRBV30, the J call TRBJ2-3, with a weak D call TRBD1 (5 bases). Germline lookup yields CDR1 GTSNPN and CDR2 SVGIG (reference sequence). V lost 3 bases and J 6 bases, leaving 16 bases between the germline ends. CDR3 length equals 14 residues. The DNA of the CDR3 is TGTGCCTGGAGACAGGTCGATGAGTTGGATACGCAGTATTTT. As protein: CAWRQVDELDTQYF.

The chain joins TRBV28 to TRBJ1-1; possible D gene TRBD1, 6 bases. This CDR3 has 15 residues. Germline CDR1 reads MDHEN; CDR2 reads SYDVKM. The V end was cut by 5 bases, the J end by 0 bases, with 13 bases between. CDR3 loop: CASSLGDNMNTEAFF. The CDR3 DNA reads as TGTGCCAGCAGTCTCGGGGACAATATGAACACTGAAGCTTTCTTT.

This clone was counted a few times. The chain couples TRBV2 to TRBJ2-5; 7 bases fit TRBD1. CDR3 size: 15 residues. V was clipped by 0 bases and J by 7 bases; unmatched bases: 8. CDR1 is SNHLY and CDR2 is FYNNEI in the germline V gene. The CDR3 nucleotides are TGTGCCAGCAGTGAAGCCCCTACAGGGGTAGGGACCCAGTACTTC. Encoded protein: CASSEAPTGVGTQYF.

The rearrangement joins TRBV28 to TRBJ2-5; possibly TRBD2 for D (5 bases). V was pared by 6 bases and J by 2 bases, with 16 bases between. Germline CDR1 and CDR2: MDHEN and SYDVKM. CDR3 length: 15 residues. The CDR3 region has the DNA TGTGCCAGCAGCAAACATGGGAGAGTTCAAGAGACCCAGTACTTC. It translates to CASSKHGRVQETQYF.

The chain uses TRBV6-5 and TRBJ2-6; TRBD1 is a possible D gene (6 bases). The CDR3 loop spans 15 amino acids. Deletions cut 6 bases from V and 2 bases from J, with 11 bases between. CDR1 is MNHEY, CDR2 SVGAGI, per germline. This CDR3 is CASRRGQPGANVLTF. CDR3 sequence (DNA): TGTGCCAGCAGGCGCGGACAGCCTGGGGCCAACGTCCTGACTTTC.

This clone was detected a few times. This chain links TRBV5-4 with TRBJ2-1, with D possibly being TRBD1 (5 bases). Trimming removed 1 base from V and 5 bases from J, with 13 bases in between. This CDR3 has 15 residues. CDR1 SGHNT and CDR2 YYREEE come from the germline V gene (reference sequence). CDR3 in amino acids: CASSLRVGPDNEQFF. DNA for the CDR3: TGTGCCAGCAGCTTGAGAGTGGGGCCAGACAATGAGCAGTTCTTC.

CDR3 sequence (DNA): TGTGCCAGCAGCTTTCCAGGGTCGGTGAACACTGAAGCTTTCTTT. The encoded protein is CASSFPGSVNTEAFF. The J gene is TRBJ1-1, the V gene TRBV7-9; possible D gene TRBD1, 5 bases. V lost 3 bases, J lost 0 bases, and 11 bases lay in between. This CDR3 has 15 amino acids. CDR1 SEHNR and CDR2 FQNEAQ come from the germline V gene (reference sequence).

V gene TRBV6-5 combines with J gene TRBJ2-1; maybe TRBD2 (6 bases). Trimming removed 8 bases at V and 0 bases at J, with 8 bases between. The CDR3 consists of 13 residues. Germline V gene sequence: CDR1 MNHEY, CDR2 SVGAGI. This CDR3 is CASGGSSYNEQFF. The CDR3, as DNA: TGTGCCAGCGGGGGGAGCTCCTACAATGAGCAGTTCTTC.